These 4 T cell receptor beta chains originate from one sample sequenced in a study of blood T cell repertoires in COVID-19. Profiling relied on immunoSEQ multiplex PCR, and the TCRdb table lists in-frame clones only, not all of them. The sample lists about 190,000 clones, roughly 90% occurring once. The sequencing input was peripheral blood. All receptors derive from a man aged 45-60 years with acute or convalescent COVID-19.

J is TRBJ2-7 and V is TRBV29-1, with D perhaps TRBD1 (6 bases). The CDR3 has 12 amino acids. CDR1 is SQVTM and CDR2 is ANQGSEA in the germline V gene. Trimming removed 6 bases at V and 0 bases at J, with 9 bases between. CDR3: CSVGQSSYEQYF. In DNA, the CDR3 is TGCAGCGTAGGACAGTCCTCCTACGAGCAGTACTTC.

About this clone: The same CDR3 also results from other DNA sequences found in this sample. The V gene is TRBV7-3, the J gene TRBJ2-2; TRBD1 is a possible D gene (7 bases). CDR1 is SGHTA and CDR2 is FQGTGA in the germline V gene. V lost 5 bases, J lost 4 bases, and 17 bases lay in between. The CDR3 has 16 amino acids. The CDR3 DNA follows: TGTGCCAGCAGCCCAACTGGGACAGCGGGCACCGGGGAGCTGTTTTTT. Its translation: CASSPTGTAGTGELFF.

The V call is TRBV28, the J call TRBJ2-1; a weak D match, TRBD1 (6 bases). The germline V gene encodes CDR1 MDHEN and CDR2 SYDVKM. The CDR3 sequence is 16 residues long. Trimming shortened V by 6 bases and J by 10 bases, and 25 bases separated the two germline ends. The CDR3, as DNA: TGTGCCAGCAGGTTCTACCGGTTAGACTACACAGGGGAGCAGTTCTTC. Its translation is CASRFYRLDYTGEQFF.

V gene TRBV18 combines with J gene TRBJ1-4; D may be TRBD1 (6 bases). This CDR3 spans 18 amino acids. CDR1 KGHSH and CDR2 LQKENI come from the germline V gene. V lost 5 bases, J lost 2 bases, and 21 bases lay in between. The CDR3 DNA sequence: TGTGCCAGCTCAGCAAGGACAGTGCGGGGGGATACTAATGAAAAACTGTTTTTT. It yields the protein CASSARTVRGDTNEKLFF.